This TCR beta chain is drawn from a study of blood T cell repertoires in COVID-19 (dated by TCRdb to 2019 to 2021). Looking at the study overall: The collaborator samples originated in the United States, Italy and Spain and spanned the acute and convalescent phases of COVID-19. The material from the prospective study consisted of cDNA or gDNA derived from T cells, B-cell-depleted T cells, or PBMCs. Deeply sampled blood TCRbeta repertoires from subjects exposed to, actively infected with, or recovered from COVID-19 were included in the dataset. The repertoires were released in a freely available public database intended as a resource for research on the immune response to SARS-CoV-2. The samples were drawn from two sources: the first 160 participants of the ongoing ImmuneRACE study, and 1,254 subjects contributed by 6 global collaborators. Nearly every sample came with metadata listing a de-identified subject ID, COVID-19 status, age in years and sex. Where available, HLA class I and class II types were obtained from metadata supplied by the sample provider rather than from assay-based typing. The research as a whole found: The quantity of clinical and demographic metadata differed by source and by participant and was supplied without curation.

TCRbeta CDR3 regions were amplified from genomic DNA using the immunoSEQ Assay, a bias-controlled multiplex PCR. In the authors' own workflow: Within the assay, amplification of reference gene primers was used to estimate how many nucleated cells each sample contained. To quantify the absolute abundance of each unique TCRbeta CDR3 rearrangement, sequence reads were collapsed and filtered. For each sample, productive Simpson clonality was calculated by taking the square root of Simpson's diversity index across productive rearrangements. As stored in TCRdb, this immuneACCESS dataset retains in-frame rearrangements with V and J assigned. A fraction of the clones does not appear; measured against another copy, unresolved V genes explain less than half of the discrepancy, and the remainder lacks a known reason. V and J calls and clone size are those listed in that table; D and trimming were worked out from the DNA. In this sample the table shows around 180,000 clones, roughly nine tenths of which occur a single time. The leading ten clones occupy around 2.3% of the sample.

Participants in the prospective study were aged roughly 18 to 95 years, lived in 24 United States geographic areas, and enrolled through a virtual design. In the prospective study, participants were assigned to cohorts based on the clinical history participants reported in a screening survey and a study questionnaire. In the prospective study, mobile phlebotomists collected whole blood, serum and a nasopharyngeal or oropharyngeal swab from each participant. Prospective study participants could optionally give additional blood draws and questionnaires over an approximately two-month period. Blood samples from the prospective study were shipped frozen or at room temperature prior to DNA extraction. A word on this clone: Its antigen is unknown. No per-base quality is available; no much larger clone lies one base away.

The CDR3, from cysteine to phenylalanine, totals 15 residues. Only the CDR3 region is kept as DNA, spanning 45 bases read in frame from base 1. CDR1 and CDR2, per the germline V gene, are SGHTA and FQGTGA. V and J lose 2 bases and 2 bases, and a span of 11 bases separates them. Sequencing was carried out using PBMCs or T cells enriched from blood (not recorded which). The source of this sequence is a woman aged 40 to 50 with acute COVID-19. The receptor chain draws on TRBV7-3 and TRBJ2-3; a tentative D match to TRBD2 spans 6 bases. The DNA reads TGTGCCAGCAGCTTATCGGGACTCACCACAGATACGCAGTATTTT. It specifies CASSLSGLTTDTQYF.